The rows below give T cell receptor beta chains drawn from one sample of a study of cytomegalovirus exposure and HLA in healthy donors. Sequencing used immunoSEQ multiplex PCR; TCRdb keeps in-frame clones, though not all of them. The table has roughly 190,000 clones, 87% seen once; the top ten hold under 1.2%. The sequencing input was PBMCs. All receptors derive from a boy between 2 and 10 years old in good health and CMV-seronegative. CDR3s include the opening cysteine and the closing phenylalanine or tryptophan. D genes are given only for firm matches. A clone size is listed for some rows: how often the clone was seen (once, few, many), or a class if it is expanded.

.,TRBJ1-1,TRBV5-5,.,TGTGCCAGCAGCTTGGATCCCGGGGGCACTGAAGCTTTCTTT,CASSLDPGGTEAFF
.,TRBJ2-7,TRBV7-9,TRBD2,TGTGCCAGCAGCTCGCGAACCGGGACTAGCGGGAGGCCCTACGAGCAGTACTTC,CASSSRTGTSGRPYEQYF
.,TRBJ1-1,TRBV10-3,.,TGTGCCACCACGACAGGTCGAGGGAACACTGAAGCTTTCTTT,CATTTGRGNTEAFF
.,TRBJ2-3,TRBV30,.,TGTGCCTGGAGTGTACAAGCGGCTAGCACAGATACGCAGTATTTT,CAWSVQAASTDTQYF
.,TRBJ1-1,TRBV9,.,TGTGCCAGCAGCGTAGTGGGACGGACAGCCAACACTGAAGCTTTCTTT,CASSVVGRTANTEAFF
.,TRBJ1-2,TRBV30,.,TGTGCCTGGACCCCGGGGAGTTCGGCTGGCTACACCTTC,CAWTPGSSAGYTF
.,TRBJ2-2,TRBV7-9,TRBD2,TGTGCCAGCAGCTTACGGGGAGGGGCCACCGGGGAGCTGTTTTTT,CASSLRGGATGELFF
.,TRBJ1-2,TRBV21-1,.,TGTGCCAGGGGGGGGAGGACTTGGCCCTATGGCTACACCTTC,CARGGRTWPYGYTF
.,TRBJ2-2,TRBV30,.,TGTGCCTGGAGTGTACATCAGTTGACCGGGGAGCTGTTTTTT,CAWSVHQLTGELFF
.,TRBJ2-3,TRBV28,TRBD2,TGTGCCAGCAGTTTATCGCCGGGACTAGCCACAGATACGCAGTATTTT,CASSLSPGLATDTQYF
.,TRBJ2-1,TRBV11-2,.,TGTACCAGCAGCTTAGAACACAGGGCGCGATCCTACAATGAGCAGTTCTTC,CTSSLEHRARSYNEQFF
.,TRBJ2-7,TRBV27,TRBD1,TGTGCCAGCAGTTTACGGGACAGTATCTACGAGCAGTACTTC,CASSLRDSIYEQYF
.,TRBJ1-3,TRBV15,TRBD1,TGTGCCACCAGCAGACTGAAAAAGGGACAGGAAAGCTCTGGAAACACCATATATTTT,CATSRLKKGQESSGNTIYF
few,TRBJ1-6,TRBV5-1,.,TGCGCCAGCAGCTTGGCCACTGGTCTTGATAATTCACCCCTCCACTTT,CASSLATGLDNSPLHF
.,TRBJ1-5,TRBV10-3,TRBD1,TGTGCCATCAGTGAGATCGGCCGGGACAGGGGCGATCAGCCCCAGCATTTT,CAISEIGRDRGDQPQHF
.,TRBJ1-1,TRBV5-1,.,TGCGCCAGCAGCTCGTTATCGGGTGAGGTCCCTGAAGCTTTCTTT,CASSSLSGEVPEAFF
.,TRBJ2-1,TRBV7-9,TRBD2,TGTGCCAGCAGCTCTCCCCTTAGCGGGAGGTCCTACAATGAGCAGTTCTTC,CASSSPLSGRSYNEQFF
.,TRBJ1-4,TRBV2,.,TGTGCCAGCACCCCTCGGGAAAAACTGTTTTTT,CASTPREKLFF
few,TRBJ2-7,TRBV19,.,TGTGCCAGTAGTTTGGATAGCAACTACGAGCAGTACTTC,CASSLDSNYEQYF
.,TRBJ2-7,TRBV10-3,.,TGTGCCATCAGTACAAGGAGCTCCTACGAGCAGTACTTC,CAISTRSSYEQYF
.,TRBJ2-7,TRBV15,.,TGTGCCACCAGCTCCCCCCGTAGGCGGACAGTTGCCTACGAGCAGTACTTC,CATSSPRRRTVAYEQYF
.,TRBJ2-5,TRBV4-1,TRBD2,TGCGCCAGCAGCCCCTTAAACCCGGGACTAGCGGCGGAGACCCAGTACTTC,CASSPLNPGLAAETQYF
.,TRBJ1-4,TRBV7-6,TRBD1,TGTGTCAGCAGCTTATACCCCCCCGGGGACAGGGGAAATGAAAAACTGTTTTTT,CVSSLYPPGDRGNEKLFF
.,TRBJ2-2,TRBV14,.,TGTGCCAGCAGCCAAGTCGCCGGGGAGCTGTTTTTT,CASSQVAGELFF
once,TRBJ1-5,TRBV7-8,TRBD1,TGTGCCAGCAGCTTCTTTCCCCGGACAGGTCTTAATCAGCCCCAGCATTTT,CASSFFPRTGLNQPQHF
.,TRBJ2-6,TRBV10-3,.,TGTGCCACAGGGCCCCGGGACTCAAGCTTCTCTGGGGCCAACGTCCTGACTTTC,CATGPRDSSFSGANVLTF
.,TRBJ1-1,TRBV5-1,.,TGCGCCAGCAACCCGTTCCTGGGGCGCCTCGACACTGAAGCTTTCTTT,CASNPFLGRLDTEAFF
.,TRBJ2-1,TRBV5-4,TRBD1,TGTGCCAGCAGCGCCCAGGACAGGGGGACTTTTGAGCAGTTCTTC,CASSAQDRGTFEQFF
.,TRBJ1-4,TRBV27,TRBD1,TGTGCCAGCAGTAAAAACCGACAGGGCCTTAATGAAAAACTGTTTTTT,CASSKNRQGLNEKLFF
.,TRBJ2-3,TRBV5-1,TRBD2,TGCGCCAGCAGCTCGGGACTAGCGACCCCGTACACAGATACGCAGTATTTT,CASSSGLATPYTDTQYF
.,TRBJ2-6,TRBV5-6,TRBD1,TGTGCCAGCACCCCCATCGGGACAGGGGGCTACTTTGGGGCCAACGTCCTGACTTTC,CASTPIGTGGYFGANVLTF
.,TRBJ1-1,TRBV28,TRBD1,TGTGCCAGCAGTGAGACCGGGACAGGGGTCACTGAAGCTTTCTTT,CASSETGTGVTEAFF
once,TRBJ1-2,TRBV7-9,TRBD1,TGTGCCAGCAGCGCAGCCGGACAGGGGAACTATGGCTACACCTTC,CASSAAGQGNYGYTF
.,TRBJ2-3,TRBV29-1,TRBD2,TGCAGCAATACTGCTAGCGGGGCGGATACGCAGTATTTT,CSNTASGADTQYF
.,TRBJ1-2,TRBV5-6,.,TGTGCCAGCAGCTTGTTAGCGGGAGGGTCCGGCTACACCTTC,CASSLLAGGSGYTF
.,TRBJ2-2,TRBV5-1,.,TGCGCCAGCAGCTTTGAGGGTACGAACACCGGGGAGCTGTTTTTT,CASSFEGTNTGELFF
.,TRBJ1-3,TRBV11-2,.,TGTGCCAGCAGCTTTGGCGGGAACTCTGGAAACACCATATATTTT,CASSFGGNSGNTIYF
.,TRBJ1-1,TRBV6-6,.,TGTGCCAGCAGTTACTCTGGCAGGGGAGGGAATACTGAAGCTTTCTTT,CASSYSGRGGNTEAFF
.,TRBJ1-2,TRBV12-5,.,TGTGCTAGTGGTTCTTACCCACCCGTACAGGCGGGCTACACCTTC,CASGSYPPVQAGYTF
.,TRBJ1-5,TRBV18,.,TGTGCCAGCTCACCAGCAGGGGAGGGAAGTCAGCCCCAGCATTTT,CASSPAGEGSQPQHF
.,TRBJ1-2,TRBV6-5,.,TGTGCCAGCAGTTCTCCCCGACAGGCTGCTAACTATGGCTACACCTTC,CASSSPRQAANYGYTF
once,TRBJ2-7,TRBV7-9,.,TGTTCCAGCAGCCTCTCTGAGGGCGAGCAGTACTTC,CSSSLSEGEQYF
.,TRBJ2-2,TRBV15,TRBD1,TGTGCCACCAGCAGAGCGGCGAAGGACAGGGAAGAGCTGTTTTTT,CATSRAAKDREELFF
few,TRBJ2-2,TRBV19,TRBD2,TGTGCCAGTAGTATCACGGGGGGAGGCACCGGGGAGCTGTTTTTT,CASSITGGGTGELFF
.,TRBJ2-7,TRBV5-1,.,TGCGCCAGCAGCCAGGGGCCTTCCTACGAGCAGTACTTC,CASSQGPSYEQYF
.,TRBJ1-4,TRBV18,TRBD1,TGTGCCAGCTCACGGACAGGGGGCACTAATGAAAAACTGTTTTTT,CASSRTGGTNEKLFF
.,TRBJ2-1,TRBV27,.,TGTGCCAGCAGTTTTTACCCGGGAGAGCAGTTCTTC,CASSFYPGEQFF
.,TRBJ2-5,TRBV21-1,.,TGTGCCAGCAGCAGTGGAGGGCCCCAAGAGACCCAGTACTTC,CASSSGGPQETQYF
.,TRBJ1-4,TRBV28,.,TGTGCCAGCAGGTCATACAGGAATGAAAAACTGTTTTTT,CASRSYRNEKLFF
few,TRBJ1-1,TRBV2,.,TGTGCCAGCAGTGAGGGGGAGGGGTACACTGAAGCTTTCTTT,CASSEGEGYTEAFF
.,TRBJ2-5,TRBV7-9,.,TGTGCCAGCAGCTTAGCGGAGAAAGAGACCCAGTACTTC,CASSLAEKETQYF
.,TRBJ1-5,TRBV11-2,.,TGTGCCAGCAGCTTAGACAGTTATAGCAATCAGCCCCAGCATTTT,CASSLDSYSNQPQHF
.,TRBJ1-1,TRBV7-9,.,TGTGCCAGCAGCTCCGAACACGTCAACACTGAAGCTTTCTTT,CASSSEHVNTEAFF
.,TRBJ2-7,TRBV10-3,.,TGTGCCATCAGTAGCAGGCTACGGGGGAACGAGCAGTACTTC,CAISSRLRGNEQYF
.,TRBJ1-5,TRBV27,.,TGTGCCAGCAGTTTAGACGGGACAAGGAATCAGCCCCAGCATTTT,CASSLDGTRNQPQHF
.,TRBJ1-3,TRBV18,.,TGTGCCAGCTCACCATACTCCAGGTTTACCTCTGGAAACACCATATATTTT,CASSPYSRFTSGNTIYF
.,TRBJ1-2,TRBV5-1,TRBD1,TGCGCCAGCAGCCCAACTGGACAGGGCCCGATATATGGCTACACCTTC,CASSPTGQGPIYGYTF
.,TRBJ2-1,TRBV7-6,.,TGTGCCAGCAGCCGCCAAACGGGGTTTGACAATGAGCAGTTCTTC,CASSRQTGFDNEQFF
.,TRBJ2-1,TRBV5-8,.,TGTGCCAGCAGCCGACCGATCGGCGGGACGGGTGAGGAGCAGTTCTTC,CASSRPIGGTGEEQFF